These 18 T cell receptor beta chains originate from one sample sequenced in a study of prognosis after radiotherapy for stage I lung cancer. Multiplex PCR in two rounds served to amplify TCR beta CDR3 from genomic DNA. First-round PCR amplification was performed with primers specific to each TRBV and TRBJ gene. Via MiXCR, TCRdb re-called the multiplex PCR reads, giving one row per CDR3 protein. The sample lists roughly 27,000 distinct CDR3 sequences, 46% occurring once. The sequenced sample was PBMCs, obtained before or after stereotactic body radiation therapy (not recorded which). These receptors came from a donor over 45 with non-small cell lung cancer.

This clonotype was observed a handful of times. One junction end does not reproduce the germline sequence, and a read error may be involved. The chain couples TRBV4-2 to TRBJ2-7; 9 bases map to TRBD1. Germline values: CDR1 LGHNA, CDR2 YNFKEQ. CDR3 length: 16 amino acids. This chain's CDR3 is CAISQDAGTGRYEQYF. For the CDR3, the DNA is TGTGCCATCAGCCAGGACGCCGGGACAGGGAGATACGAGCAGTACTTC.

This clonotype was detected many times. The rearrangement joins TRBV4-1 to TRBJ2-7; tentative D call: TRBD2 (6 bases). Germline V CDR1 and CDR2: MGHRA, YSYEKL. CDR3 length equals 16 residues. V was clipped by 0 bases and J by 0 bases, with 12 bases between them. The CDR3 nucleotides read TGCGCCAGCAGCCAAGAAGTGACAGCGGGCTCCTACGAGCAGTACTTC. Translation: CASSQEVTAGSYEQYF.

This clonotype has ten or more counts. The rearrangement links TRBV19 to TRBJ1-2; D may be TRBD1 (5 bases). The CDR3 is 14 amino acids. The V and J ends lost 4 bases and 5 bases respectively, with 14 bases between them. From germline, CDR1 is LNHDA and CDR2 SQIVND (reference sequence). The CDR3 protein is CASSRGTVLYGYTF. DNA of the CDR3: TGTGCCAGTAGTAGAGGGACCGTCCTGTATGGCTACACCTTC.

In its sample, this clonotype was seen once. The V and J genes are TRBV27 and TRBJ2-6; 7 bases align to TRBD1. Germline trimming cut 7 bases from V and 3 bases from J; bases unmatched to any gene: 15. The CDR3 is 18 amino acids. Germline CDR1 is MNHEY and CDR2 is SMNVEV (reference sequence). CDR3 coding DNA: TGTGCCAGCATCCGACTCGAGGGGGCGCTTAATGGGGCCAACGTCCTGACTTTC. Translating it yields CASIRLEGALNGANVLTF.

The chain recombines TRBV30 with TRBJ1-4; D not resolved. This CDR3 has 13 residues. V lost 5 bases, J lost 1 base, and 8 bases lay in between. Per the germline V gene, CDR1 is GTSNPN and CDR2 is SVGIG (reference sequence). Written as DNA, the CDR3 is TGTGCCTGGGGAAATCGAACTAATGAAAAACTGTTTTTT. This sequence encodes CAWGNRTNEKLFF.

This clonotype occurred many times. The chain recombines TRBV3-1 with TRBJ2-7; 8 bases line up with TRBD2. Germline V CDR1 and CDR2: LGHDT, YNNKEL (reference sequence). This CDR3 contains 17 residues. The J segment lost 5 bases and the V segment lost 4 bases, leaving 16 bases of the junction unmatched. This CDR3 reads CASSLGARAGEANEQYF. The CDR3 bases are TGTGCCAGCAGCCTCGGAGCAAGAGCGGGAGAGGCGAACGAGCAGTACTTC.

This clonotype was counted many times. J is TRBJ2-3 and V is TRBV3-1; 9 bases map to TRBD2. The CDR3 is made up of 19 amino acids. Germline V lookup: CDR1 LGHDT, CDR2 YNNKEL (reference sequence). The J segment lost 1 base and the V segment lost 4 bases, leaving 15 bases of the junction unmatched. Written as DNA, the CDR3 is TGTGCCAGCAGCCGCCCCCTTTTTGCTGGCGGGAGGGGCACAGATACGCAGTATTTT. Translated: CASSRPLFAGGRGTDTQYF.

This chain links TRBV12-3 or TRBV12-4 with TRBJ1-5; D uncertain. This CDR3 contains 14 residues. The germline V and J ends were trimmed by 5 bases and 3 bases, with 11 bases remaining between them. The CDR3 sequence is CASSPRHSNQPQHF. The CDR3, as DNA: TGTGCCAGCAGTCCACGACATTCCAATCAGCCCCAGCATTTT.

In this sample, this clonotype turned up many times. In DNA, the CDR3 is TGTGCCAGCAGCCGCCAACAGGGCTACGAGCAGTACTTC. Residues: CASSRQQGYEQYF. The genes are TRBV5-5 and TRBJ2-7, with D possibly TRBD1 on 6 matching bases. CDR1 and CDR2 (germline): SGHKS, YYEKEE (reference sequence). V was pared by 4 bases and J by 3 bases, with 11 bases between. This CDR3 comprises 13 residues.

Written as DNA, the CDR3 is TGCAGTAACCCGGGGCAGAACTATGGCTACACCTTC. The encoded protein is CSNPGQNYGYTF. V gene TRBV20-1 combines with J gene TRBJ1-2, with D perhaps TRBD1 (5 bases). The CDR3 has 12 residues. Trimming took off 8 bases at V and 2 bases at J, with 12 bases between the two ends. The V gene's germline CDR1 is DFQATT and CDR2 SNEGSKA (reference sequence).

There are many counts of this clonotype. It may be a read error: a sequence one base away is much more abundant. V usage is TRBV6-1 and J usage is TRBJ1-2, with D maybe TRBD1 (6 bases). The germline V gene has CDR1 MNHNS and CDR2 SASEGT. This CDR3 region has 14 residues. The V end was cut by 5 bases, the J end by 7 bases, with 17 bases between. CDR3 in amino acids: CASSPRDKVGGYTF. The CDR3 DNA follows: TGTGCCAGCAGTCCCCGGGACAAGGTGGGTGGCTACACCTTC.

This clonotype appeared many times. The chain couples TRBV10-3 to TRBJ2-7; a weak D match, TRBD2 (7 bases). Germline CDR1 reads ENHRY; CDR2 reads SYGVKD. V lost 11 bases to trimming and J lost 7 bases, with 21 bases between them. The CDR3 length is 13 residues. The CDR3 DNA is TGTGCCGCTGGGGCTAGCGGAGGGGGTGAGCAGTACTTC. Translation gives CAAGASGGGEQYF.

This chain links TRBV10-3 with TRBJ2-6, with D maybe TRBD2 (6 bases). Trimming shortened V by 6 bases and J by 0 bases, and 15 bases separated the two germline ends. The CDR3 covers 17 residues. CDR1 and CDR2 from the germline V gene are ENHRY and SYGVKD. For the CDR3, the DNA is TGTGCCATCAGGGGGTGCGGGGAGACCTCTGGGGCCAACGTCCTGACTTTC. Its protein product is CAIRGCGETSGANVLTF.

This clonotype was observed at least ten times. The genes are TRBV19 and TRBJ1-5; D gene unclear. The V and J ends lost 4 bases and 3 bases respectively, with 13 bases between them. CDR1 and CDR2 from the germline V gene are LNHDA and SQIVND (reference sequence). CDR3 length equals 15 residues. CDR3 sequence: CASSNVRRVNQPQHF. CDR3 nucleotides: TGTGCCAGTAGTAACGTGCGGAGGGTCAATCAGCCCCAGCATTTT. Based on the CDR3 plus reference TRBV19 and TRBJ1-5, the full variable domain is DGGITQSPKYLFRKEGQNVTLSCEQNLNHDAMYWYRQDPGQGLRLIYYSQIVNDFQKGDIAEGYSVSREKKESFPLTVTSAQKNPTAFYLCASSNVRRVNQPQHFGDGTRLSIL.

As for this clonotype: An end of the junction does not agree with germline; a read error may underlie this. V is TRBV12-3 or TRBV12-4 and J is TRBJ1-2, with 7 bases identical to TRBD1. The CDR3 loop spans 14 amino acids. CDR3 loop: CSSGFGGGGSGYTF. The CDR3 bases are TGTTCCAGCGGGTTTGGGGGAGGGGGCTCTGGCTACACCTTC.

Within the sample, this clonotype is medium-sized. The J gene is TRBJ2-2, the V gene TRBV19; 7 positions match TRBD1. Germline V CDR1 and CDR2: LNHDA, SQIVND (reference sequence). The CDR3 is 15 residues long. V shed 5 bases and J 6 bases; nucleotides not matched to a gene: 9. In nucleotides, the CDR3 is TGTGCCAGTAGTCTCCGACAGGGTTCAGCCGGGGAGCTGTTTTTT. Translation gives CASSLRQGSAGELFF.

This clonotype was seen at least ten times. V gene TRBV5-1 combines with J gene TRBJ2-1, with D possibly being TRBD1 or TRBD2 (5 bases each). This CDR3 has 13 amino acids. Per germline, CDR1 SGHRS and CDR2 YFSETQ. Trimming took 3 bases from V and 7 from J, leaving 11 bases between them. CDR3 sequence: CASSSSEGNEQFF. In DNA, the CDR3 is TGCGCCAGCAGCTCGAGCGAGGGGAATGAGCAGTTCTTC.

This clonotype has a single count. A far larger clone lies a single base away; this is likely a read error. V is TRBV6-4 and J is TRBJ1-1; no definite D call. This CDR3 has 15 amino acids. V was clipped by 5 bases and J by 1 base, with 14 bases between them. Germline-derived CDR1 and CDR2 are MRHNA and SNTAGT. The CDR3 DNA is TGTGCCAGCAGTTACGACCTCTCAGGGAACACTGAAGCTTTCTTT. Translation: CASSYDLSGNTEAFF.